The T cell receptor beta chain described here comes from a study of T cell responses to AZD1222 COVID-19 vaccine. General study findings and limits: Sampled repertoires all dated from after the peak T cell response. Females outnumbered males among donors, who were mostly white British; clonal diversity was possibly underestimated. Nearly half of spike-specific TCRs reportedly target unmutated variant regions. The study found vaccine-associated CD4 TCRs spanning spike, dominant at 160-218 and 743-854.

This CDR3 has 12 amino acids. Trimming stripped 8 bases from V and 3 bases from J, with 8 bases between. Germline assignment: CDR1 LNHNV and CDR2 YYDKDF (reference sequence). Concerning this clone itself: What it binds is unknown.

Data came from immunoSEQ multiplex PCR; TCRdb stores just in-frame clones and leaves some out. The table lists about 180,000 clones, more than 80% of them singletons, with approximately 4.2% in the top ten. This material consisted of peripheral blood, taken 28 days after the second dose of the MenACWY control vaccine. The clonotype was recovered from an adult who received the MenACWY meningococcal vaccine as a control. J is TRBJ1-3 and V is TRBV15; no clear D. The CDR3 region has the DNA TGTGCCACCGGCACGTATGGAAACACCATATATTTT. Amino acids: CATGTYGNTIYF.